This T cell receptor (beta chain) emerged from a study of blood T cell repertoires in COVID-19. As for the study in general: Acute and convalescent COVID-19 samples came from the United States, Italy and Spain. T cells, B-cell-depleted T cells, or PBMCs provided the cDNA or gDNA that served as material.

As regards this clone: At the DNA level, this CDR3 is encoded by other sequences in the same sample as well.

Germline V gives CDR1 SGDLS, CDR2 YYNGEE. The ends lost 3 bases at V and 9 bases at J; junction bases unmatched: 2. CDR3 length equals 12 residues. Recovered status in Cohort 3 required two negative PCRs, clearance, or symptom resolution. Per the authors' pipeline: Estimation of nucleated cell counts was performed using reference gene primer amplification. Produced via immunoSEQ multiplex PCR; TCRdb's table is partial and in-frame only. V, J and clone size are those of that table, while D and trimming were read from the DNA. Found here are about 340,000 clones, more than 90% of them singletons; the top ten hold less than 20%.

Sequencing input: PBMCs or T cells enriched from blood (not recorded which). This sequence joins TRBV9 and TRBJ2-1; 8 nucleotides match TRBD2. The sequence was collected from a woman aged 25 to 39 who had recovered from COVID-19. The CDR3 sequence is CASSGTSSEQFF. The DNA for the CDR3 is TGTGCCAGCAGCGGGACTAGCTCTGAGCAGTTCTTC.